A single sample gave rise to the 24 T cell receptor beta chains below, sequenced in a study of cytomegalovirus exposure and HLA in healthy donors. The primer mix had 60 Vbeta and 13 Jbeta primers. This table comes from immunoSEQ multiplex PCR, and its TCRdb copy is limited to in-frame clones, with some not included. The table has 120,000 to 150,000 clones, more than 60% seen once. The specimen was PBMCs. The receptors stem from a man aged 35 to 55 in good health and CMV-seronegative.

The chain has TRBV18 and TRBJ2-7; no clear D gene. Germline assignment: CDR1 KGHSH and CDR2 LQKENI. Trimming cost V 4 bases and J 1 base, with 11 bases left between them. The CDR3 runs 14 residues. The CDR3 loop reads CASSLSQLSYEQYF. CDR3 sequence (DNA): TGTGCCAGCTCACTGTCACAGCTGTCCTACGAGCAGTACTTC.

The CDR3 sequence: CASGLVQGKYYDSPLHF. The CDR3 nucleotides are TGTGCTAGTGGTTTGGTCCAGGGGAAGTATTATGATTCACCCCTCCACTTT. This rearrangement joins TRBV12-5 to TRBJ1-6, with D perhaps matching TRBD1 (6 bases). The CDR3 sequence is 17 residues long. V gave up 0 bases and J gave up 8 bases, with 17 bases separating them. The germline CDR1 and CDR2 sequences are LGHNT and FRNRAP.

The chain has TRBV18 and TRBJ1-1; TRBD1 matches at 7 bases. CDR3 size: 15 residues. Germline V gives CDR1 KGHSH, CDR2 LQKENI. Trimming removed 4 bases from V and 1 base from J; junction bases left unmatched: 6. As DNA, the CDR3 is TGTGCCAGCTCACTGACAGGGCTCCAGAACACTGAAGCTTTCTTT. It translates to CASSLTGLQNTEAFF.

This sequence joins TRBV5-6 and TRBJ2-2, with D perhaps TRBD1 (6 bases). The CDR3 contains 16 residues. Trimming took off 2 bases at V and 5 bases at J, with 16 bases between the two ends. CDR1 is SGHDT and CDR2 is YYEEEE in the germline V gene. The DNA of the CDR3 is TGTGCCAGCAGCTTTCCAGGGCAGGGGAAGACCGGGGAGCTGTTTTTT. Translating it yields CASSFPGQGKTGELFF. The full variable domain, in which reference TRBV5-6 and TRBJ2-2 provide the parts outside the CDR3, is DAGVTQSPTHLIKTRGQQVTLRCSPKSGHDTVSWYQQALGQGPQFIFQYYEEEERQRGNFPDRFSGHQFPNYSSELNVNALLLGDSALYLCASSFPGQGKTGELFFGEGSRLTVL.

The CDR3 DNA is TGCAGCGCCGAAAAGAGGGCGGATACGCAGTATTTT. It is translated as CSAEKRADTQYF. J is TRBJ2-3 and V is TRBV29-1; D may be TRBD2 (5 bases). Trimming removed 7 bases from V and 6 bases from J, with 14 bases in between. Per the germline V gene, CDR1 is SQVTM and CDR2 is ANQGSEA. CDR3 length: 12 residues.

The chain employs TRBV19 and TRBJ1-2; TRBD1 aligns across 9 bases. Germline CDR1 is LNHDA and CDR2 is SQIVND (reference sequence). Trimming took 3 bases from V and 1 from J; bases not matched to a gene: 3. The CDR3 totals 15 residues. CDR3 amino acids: CASSITDRGNYGYTF. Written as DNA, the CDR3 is TGTGCCAGTAGTATCACGGACAGGGGTAACTATGGCTACACCTTC.

The CDR3 nucleotides are TGTGCCAGCAGGGACAAGTACTCCTACGAGCAGTACTTC. It specifies CASRDKYSYEQYF. V and J are TRBV6-5 and TRBJ2-5, with D perhaps matching TRBD1 (5 bases). The last part of the DNA fits TRBJ2-7 better; the J call may be wrong. This CDR3 region has 13 residues. The germline V gene has CDR1 MNHEY and CDR2 SVGAGI.

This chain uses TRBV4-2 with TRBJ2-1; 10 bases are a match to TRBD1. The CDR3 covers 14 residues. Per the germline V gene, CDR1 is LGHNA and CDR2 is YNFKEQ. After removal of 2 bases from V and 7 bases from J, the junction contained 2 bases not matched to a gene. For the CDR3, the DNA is TGTGCCAGCAGCCAATGGGACAGGGGAAATGAGCAGTTCTTC. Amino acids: CASSQWDRGNEQFF.

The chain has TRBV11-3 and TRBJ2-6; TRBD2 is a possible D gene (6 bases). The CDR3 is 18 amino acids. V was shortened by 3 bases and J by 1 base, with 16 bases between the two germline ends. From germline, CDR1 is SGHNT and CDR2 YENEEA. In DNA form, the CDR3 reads TGTGCCAGCAGCTTGGAGACTAGATCCTTATCTGGGGCCAACGTCCTGACTTTC. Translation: CASSLETRSLSGANVLTF.

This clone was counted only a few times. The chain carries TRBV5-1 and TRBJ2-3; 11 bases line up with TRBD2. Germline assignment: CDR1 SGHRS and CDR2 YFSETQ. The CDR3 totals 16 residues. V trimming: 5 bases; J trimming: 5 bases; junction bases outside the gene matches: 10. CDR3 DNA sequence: TGCGCCAGCAGTGCTAGCGGGGGGCTCGGAGGAGATACGCAGTATTTT. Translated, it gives CASSASGGLGGDTQYF.

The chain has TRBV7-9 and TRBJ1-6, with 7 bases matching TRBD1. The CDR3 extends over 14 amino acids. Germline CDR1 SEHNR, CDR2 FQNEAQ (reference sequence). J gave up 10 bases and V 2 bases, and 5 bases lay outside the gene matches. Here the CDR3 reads CASSLQGVGSPLHF. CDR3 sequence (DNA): TGTGCCAGCAGCTTACAGGGGGTAGGGTCACCCCTCCACTTT. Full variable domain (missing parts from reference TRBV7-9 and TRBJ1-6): DTGVSQNPRHKITKRGQNVTFRCDPISEHNRLYWYRQTLGQGPEFLTYFQNEAQLEKSRLLSDRFSAERPKGSFSTLEIQRTEQGDSAMYLCASSLQGVGSPLHFGNGTRLTVT.

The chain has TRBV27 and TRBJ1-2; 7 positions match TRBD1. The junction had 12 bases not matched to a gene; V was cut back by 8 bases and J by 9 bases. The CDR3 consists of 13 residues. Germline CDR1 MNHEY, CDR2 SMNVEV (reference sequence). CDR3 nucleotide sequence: TGTGCCAGCTGCTATTGGGACAGAAAAAGCTACACCTTC. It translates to CASCYWDRKSYTF.

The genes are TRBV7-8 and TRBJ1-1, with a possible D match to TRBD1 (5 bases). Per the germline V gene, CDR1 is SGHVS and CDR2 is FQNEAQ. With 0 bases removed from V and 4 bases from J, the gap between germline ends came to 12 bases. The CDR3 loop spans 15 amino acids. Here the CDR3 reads CASSLALGGGTEAFF. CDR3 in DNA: TGTGCCAGCAGCTTAGCGCTTGGGGGGGGCACTGAAGCTTTCTTT.

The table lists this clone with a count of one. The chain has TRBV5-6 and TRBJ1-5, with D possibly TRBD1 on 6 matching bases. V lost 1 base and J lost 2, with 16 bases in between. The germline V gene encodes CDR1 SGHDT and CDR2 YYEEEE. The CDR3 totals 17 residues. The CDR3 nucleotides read TGTGCCAGCAGCTTGCTAAGGGGGGGTATGGGCAATCAGCCCCAGCATTTT. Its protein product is CASSLLRGGMGNQPQHF.

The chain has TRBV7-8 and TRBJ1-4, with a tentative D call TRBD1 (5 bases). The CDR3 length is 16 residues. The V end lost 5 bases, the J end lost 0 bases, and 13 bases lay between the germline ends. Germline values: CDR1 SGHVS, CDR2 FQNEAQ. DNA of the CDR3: TGTGCCAGCAGCCTCAGGGCCCCTGCAACTAATGAAAAACTGTTTTTT. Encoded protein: CASSLRAPATNEKLFF.

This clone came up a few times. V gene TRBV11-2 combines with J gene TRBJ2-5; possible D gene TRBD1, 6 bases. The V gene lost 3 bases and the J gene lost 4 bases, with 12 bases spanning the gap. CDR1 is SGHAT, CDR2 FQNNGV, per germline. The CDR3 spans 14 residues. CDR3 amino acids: CASSFFSGAETQYF. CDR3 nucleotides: TGTGCCAGCAGCTTCTTTTCAGGGGCAGAGACCCAGTACTTC.

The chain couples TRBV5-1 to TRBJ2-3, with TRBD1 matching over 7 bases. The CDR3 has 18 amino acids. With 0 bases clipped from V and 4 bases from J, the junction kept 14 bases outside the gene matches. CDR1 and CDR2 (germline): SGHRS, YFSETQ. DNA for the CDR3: TGCGCCAGCAGCTTGGCCGGGGACAGAATCAACCCCCCAGATACGCAGTATTTT. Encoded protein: CASSLAGDRINPPDTQYF.

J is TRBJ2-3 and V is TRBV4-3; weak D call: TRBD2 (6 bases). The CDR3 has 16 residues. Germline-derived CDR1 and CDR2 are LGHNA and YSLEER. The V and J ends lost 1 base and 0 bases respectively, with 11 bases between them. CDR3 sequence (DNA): TGCGCCAGCAGCCAAGTGACGGGGGTTAGCACAGATACGCAGTATTTT. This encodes CASSQVTGVSTDTQYF.

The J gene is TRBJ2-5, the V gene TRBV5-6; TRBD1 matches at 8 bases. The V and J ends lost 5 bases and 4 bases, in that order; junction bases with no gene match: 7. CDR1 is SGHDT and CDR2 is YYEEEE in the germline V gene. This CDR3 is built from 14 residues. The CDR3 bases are TGTGCCAGCAGTCTTGGACAGGGTGGAGAGACCCAGTACTTC. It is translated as CASSLGQGGETQYF.

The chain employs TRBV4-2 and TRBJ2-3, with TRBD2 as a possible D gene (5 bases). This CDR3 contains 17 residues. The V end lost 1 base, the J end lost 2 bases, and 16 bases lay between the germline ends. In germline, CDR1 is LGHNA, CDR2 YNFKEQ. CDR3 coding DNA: TGTGCCAGCAGCCAAGCTTCCGGACTGGAAAACACAGATACGCAGTATTTT. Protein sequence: CASSQASGLENTDTQYF.

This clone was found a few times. The CDR3 nucleotides read TGTGCCAGCACCCCTGGGGGGTTACGGAGCACAGATACGCAGTATTTT. Translated: CASTPGGLRSTDTQYF. The chain is built from TRBV4-2 and TRBJ2-3, with D possibly being TRBD2 (6 bases). Trimming took 7 bases from V and 0 from J, leaving 17 bases between them. There are 16 residues in the CDR3. CDR1 and CDR2 from the germline V gene are LGHNA and YNFKEQ.

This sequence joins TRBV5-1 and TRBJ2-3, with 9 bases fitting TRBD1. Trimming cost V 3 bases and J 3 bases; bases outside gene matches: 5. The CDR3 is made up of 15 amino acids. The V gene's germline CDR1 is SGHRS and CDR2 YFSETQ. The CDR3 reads CASSYRTGETDTQYF. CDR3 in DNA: TGCGCCAGCAGCTATCGGACAGGGGAGACAGATACGCAGTATTTT.

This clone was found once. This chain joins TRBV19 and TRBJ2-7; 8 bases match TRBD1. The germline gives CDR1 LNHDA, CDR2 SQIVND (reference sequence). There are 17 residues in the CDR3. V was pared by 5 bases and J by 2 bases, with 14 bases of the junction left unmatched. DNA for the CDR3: TGTGCCAGTAGTCGGCGTGGACAGGGTGGTGATACCTACGAGCAGTACTTC. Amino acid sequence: CASSRRGQGGDTYEQYF.

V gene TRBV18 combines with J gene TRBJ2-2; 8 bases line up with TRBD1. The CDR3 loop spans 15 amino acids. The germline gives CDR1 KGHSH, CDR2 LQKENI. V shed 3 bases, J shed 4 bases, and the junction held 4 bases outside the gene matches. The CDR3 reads CASSPWTGSTGELFF. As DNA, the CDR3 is TGTGCCAGCTCACCCTGGACAGGGAGCACCGGGGAGCTGTTTTTT.